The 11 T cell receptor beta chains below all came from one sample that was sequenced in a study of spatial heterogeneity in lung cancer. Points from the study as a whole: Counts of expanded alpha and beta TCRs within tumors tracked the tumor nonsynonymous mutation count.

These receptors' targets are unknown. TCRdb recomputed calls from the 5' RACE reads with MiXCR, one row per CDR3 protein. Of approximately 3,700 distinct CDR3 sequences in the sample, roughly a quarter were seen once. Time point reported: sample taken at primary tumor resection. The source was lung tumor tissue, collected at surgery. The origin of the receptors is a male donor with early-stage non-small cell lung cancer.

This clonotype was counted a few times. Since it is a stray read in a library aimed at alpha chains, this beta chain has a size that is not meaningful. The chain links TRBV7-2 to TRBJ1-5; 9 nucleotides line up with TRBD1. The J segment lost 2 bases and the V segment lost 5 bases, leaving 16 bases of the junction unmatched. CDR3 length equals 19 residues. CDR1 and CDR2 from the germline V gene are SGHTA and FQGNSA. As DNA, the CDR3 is TGTGCCAGCAGCCAGAGGGGGTGGACAGGGGTGTTGGGCAATCAGCCCCAGCATTTT. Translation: CASSQRGWTGVLGNQPQHF.

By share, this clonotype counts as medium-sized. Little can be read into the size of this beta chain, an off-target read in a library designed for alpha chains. CDR3 protein: CASSSPRQIQETQYF. Here the CDR3 DNA reads TGCGCCAGCAGCTCACCAAGACAGATCCAAGAGACCCAGTACTTC. The rearrangement links TRBV5-1 to TRBJ2-5, with D perhaps TRBD1 (5 bases). CDR3 length: 15 amino acids. Germline CDR1 reads SGHRS; CDR2 reads YFSETQ. V was pared by 3 bases and J by 1 base, with 13 bases between.

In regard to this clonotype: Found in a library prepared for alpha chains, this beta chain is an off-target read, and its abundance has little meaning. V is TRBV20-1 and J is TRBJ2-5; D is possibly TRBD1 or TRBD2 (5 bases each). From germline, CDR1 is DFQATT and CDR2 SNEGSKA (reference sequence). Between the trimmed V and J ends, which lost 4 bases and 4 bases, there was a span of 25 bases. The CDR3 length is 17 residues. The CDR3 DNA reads TGCAGTGCTACTTCGACCGGGGCCCCAGCCCCGGGAGAGACCCAGTACTTC. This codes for CSATSTGAPAPGETQYF.

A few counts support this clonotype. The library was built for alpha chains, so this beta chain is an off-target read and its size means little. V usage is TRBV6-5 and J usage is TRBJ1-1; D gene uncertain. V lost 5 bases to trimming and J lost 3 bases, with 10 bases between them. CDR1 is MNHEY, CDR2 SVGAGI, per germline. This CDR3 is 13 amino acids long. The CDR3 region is CASSPYPDTEAFF. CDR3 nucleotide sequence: TGTGCCAGCAGTCCTTACCCCGACACTGAAGCTTTCTTT.

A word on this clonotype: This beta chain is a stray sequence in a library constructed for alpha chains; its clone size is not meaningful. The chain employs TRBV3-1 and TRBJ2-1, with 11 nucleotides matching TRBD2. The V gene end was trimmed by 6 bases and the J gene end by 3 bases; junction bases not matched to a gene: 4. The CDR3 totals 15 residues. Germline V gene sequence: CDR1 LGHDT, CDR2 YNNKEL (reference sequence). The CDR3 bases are TGTGCCAGCAGTCCTCTAGCGGGGGGCTACAATGAGCAGTTCTTC. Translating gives CASSPLAGGYNEQFF.

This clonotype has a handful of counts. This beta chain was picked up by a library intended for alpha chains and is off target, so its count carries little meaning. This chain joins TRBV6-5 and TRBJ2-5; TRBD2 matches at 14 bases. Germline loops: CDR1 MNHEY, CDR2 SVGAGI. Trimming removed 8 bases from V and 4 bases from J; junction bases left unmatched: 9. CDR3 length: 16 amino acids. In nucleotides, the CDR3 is TGTGCCAGCGGGACAACGGGACTAGCGGGGGCAGAGACCCAGTACTTC. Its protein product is CASGTTGLAGAETQYF.

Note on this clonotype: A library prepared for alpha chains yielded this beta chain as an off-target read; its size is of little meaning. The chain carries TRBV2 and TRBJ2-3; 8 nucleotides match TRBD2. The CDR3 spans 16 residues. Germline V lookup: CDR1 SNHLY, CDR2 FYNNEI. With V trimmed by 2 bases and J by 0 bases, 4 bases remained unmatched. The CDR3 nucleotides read TGTGCCAGCAGTGAATTTAGCGGGGCTAGCACAGATACGCAGTATTTT. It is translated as CASSEFSGASTDTQYF. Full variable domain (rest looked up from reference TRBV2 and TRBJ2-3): EPEVTQTPSHQVTQMGQEVILRCVPISNHLYFYWYRQILGQKVEFLVSFYNNEISEKSEIFDDQFSVERPDGSNFTLKIRSTKLEDSAMYFCASSEFSGASTDTQYFGPGTRLTVL.

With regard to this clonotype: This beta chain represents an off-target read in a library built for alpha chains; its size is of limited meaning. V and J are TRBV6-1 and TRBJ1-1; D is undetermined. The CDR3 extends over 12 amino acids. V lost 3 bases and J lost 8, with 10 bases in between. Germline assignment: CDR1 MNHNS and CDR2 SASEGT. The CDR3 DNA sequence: TGTGCCAGCAGTGATCGCGCCCGGGAAGCTTTCTTT. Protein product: CASSDRAREAFF.

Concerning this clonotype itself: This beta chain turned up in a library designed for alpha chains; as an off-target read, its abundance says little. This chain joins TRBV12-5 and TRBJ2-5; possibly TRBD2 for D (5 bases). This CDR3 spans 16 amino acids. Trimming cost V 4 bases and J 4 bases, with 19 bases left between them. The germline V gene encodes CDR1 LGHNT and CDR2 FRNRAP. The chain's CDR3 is CASGSEGPPEGETQYF. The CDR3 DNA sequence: TGTGCTAGTGGTTCGGAAGGTCCTCCTGAGGGAGAGACCCAGTACTTC.

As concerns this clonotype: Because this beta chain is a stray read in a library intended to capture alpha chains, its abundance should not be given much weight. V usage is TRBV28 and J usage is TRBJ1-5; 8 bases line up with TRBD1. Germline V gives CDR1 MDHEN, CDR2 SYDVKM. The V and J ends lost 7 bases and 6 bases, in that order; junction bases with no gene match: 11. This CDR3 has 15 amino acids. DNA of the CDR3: TGTGCCAGCACCAAACAGGGGGTAGGGCCTCAGCCCCAGCATTTT. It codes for CASTKQGVGPQPQHF.

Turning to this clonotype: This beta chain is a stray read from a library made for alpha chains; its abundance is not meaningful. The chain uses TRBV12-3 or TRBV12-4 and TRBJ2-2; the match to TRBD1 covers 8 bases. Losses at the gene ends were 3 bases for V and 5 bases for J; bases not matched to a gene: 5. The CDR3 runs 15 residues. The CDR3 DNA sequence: TGTGCCAGCAGTTTGAGGCAGGGGGCGACCGGGGAGCTGTTTTTT. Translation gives CASSLRQGATGELFF.